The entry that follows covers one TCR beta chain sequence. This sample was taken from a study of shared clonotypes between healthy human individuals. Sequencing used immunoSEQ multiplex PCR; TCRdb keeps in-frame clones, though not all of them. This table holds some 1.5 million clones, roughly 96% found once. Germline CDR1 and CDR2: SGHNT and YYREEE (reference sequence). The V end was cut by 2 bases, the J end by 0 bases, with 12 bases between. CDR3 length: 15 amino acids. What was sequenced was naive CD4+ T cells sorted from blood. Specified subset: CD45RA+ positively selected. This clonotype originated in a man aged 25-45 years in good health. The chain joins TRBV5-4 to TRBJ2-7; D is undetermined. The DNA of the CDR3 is TGTGCCAGCAGCTTAGAAGGCGCTCGCTCCTACGAGCAGTACTTC. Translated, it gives CASSLEGARSYEQYF.